This TCR beta chain was captured by sequencing in a study of PD-L1 blockade in urothelial cancer. At the level of the study: Dosed intravenously at 1,200 mg every 3 weeks, atezolizumab was initiated by patients in the mid-2010s. Prior exposure to chemotherapy in patients amounted to 0 to 3 regimens received. Median T cell yield per blood sample was around 130,000 cells.

Trimming took off 2 bases at V and 5 bases at J, with 14 bases between the two ends. CDR3 length: 15 residues. The germline gives CDR1 MGHRA, CDR2 YSYEKL. Using immunoSEQ multiplex PCR, the repertoire was profiled, and TCRdb retains in-frame clones only, with some absent. The sample yields about 72,000 clones, 86% seen once. Time point noted: pretreatment peripheral blood. This clone was observed a handful of times. The sequence derives from a man aged 60 to 75 with urothelial cancer. The sequencing here drew on PBMCs, taken around atezolizumab (anti-PD-L1) treatment. The chain recombines TRBV4-1 with TRBJ2-3; D perhaps matches TRBD2 (5 bases). CDR3 region: CASSQPRTRRDTQYF. The CDR3 DNA sequence: TGCGCCAGCAGCCAACCAAGGACTCGCAGAGATACGCAGTATTTT.